This T cell receptor beta chain was recorded in a study of blood T cell repertoires in COVID-19. Study-wide context: Acute and convalescent COVID-19 specimens originated in the United States, Italy and Spain. In each case, the material was cDNA or gDNA derived from T cells, B-cell-depleted T cells, or PBMCs.

V was clipped by 0 bases and J by 1 base, with 10 bases between them. The CDR3 length is 15 residues. Germline V gene data show CDR1 as SGHDT and CDR2 as YYEEEE. Source study methods: Reference gene primer amplification gave nucleated cell count estimates. Using immunoSEQ multiplex PCR, the repertoire was profiled, and TCRdb retains in-frame clones only, with some absent. V, J and clone size are those of that table, while D and trimming were read from the DNA. The sample contains about 97,000 clones, over 75% of which appear only once. Sequencing was performed on peripheral blood. The V call is TRBV5-6, the J call TRBJ2-5; D uncertain. The TCR originated in a human donor in a cohort sampled during active COVID-19. CDR3 amino acids: CASSLVAIAQETQYF. CDR3 DNA sequence: TGTGCCAGCAGCTTGGTCGCGATAGCCCAAGAGACCCAGTACTTC.